This TCR beta chain was obtained from a study of OX40 agonist ivuxolimab in advanced cancers. CDR1 is SGHAT and CDR2 is FQNNGV in the germline V gene. The CDR3 covers 13 residues. Trimming pared 6 bases from V and 0 bases from J, leaving 6 bases between. Sequenced by immunoSEQ multiplex PCR; TCRdb stores in-frame clones only, minus some. This sample carries about 83,000 clones, about four fifths of them seen once, and the ten largest clones take 7.3%. This clonotype originated in an adult with an advanced solid tumor such as melanoma, head and neck, liver or kidney cancer. V and J are TRBV11-2 and TRBJ2-1; D gene uncertain. The sequencing here drew on CD4+ or CD8+ T cells sorted from blood, taken in a trial of the OX40 agonist ivuxolimab. CDR3 bases: TGTGCCAGCAGATCAAGCTCCTACAATGAGCAGTTCTTC. Its protein product is CASRSSSYNEQFF. The variable domain in full, completed from reference TRBV11-2 and TRBJ2-1, reads EAGVAQSPRYKIIEKRQSVAFWCNPISGHATLYWYQQILGQGPKLLIQFQNNGVVDDSQLPKDRFSAERLKGVDSTLKIQPAKLEDSAVYLCASRSSSYNEQFFGPGTRLTVL.